This T cell receptor beta chain was sequenced during a study of blood T cell repertoires in COVID-19. The overall study: Acute-phase and convalescent COVID-19 samples originated in the United States, Italy and Spain. The cDNA or gDNA used as material had been derived from T cells, B-cell-depleted T cells, or PBMCs.

This CDR3 contains 13 residues. The V gene lost 4 bases and the J gene lost 10 bases, with 16 bases spanning the gap. Germline V gives CDR1 SGHTA, CDR2 FQGTGA. Here immunoSEQ multiplex PCR was the method, and the copy in TCRdb shows in-frame clones only, minus some. The table lists roughly 290,000 clones, 70% to 90% of them singletons. Cohort allocation depended upon clinical history that participants reported. This TCR derives from a young woman who had recovered from COVID-19. Sequencing was performed on PBMCs or T cells enriched from blood (not recorded which). V usage is TRBV7-3 and J usage is TRBJ1-1; possible D gene TRBD1, 6 bases. The CDR3: CASSSGTNNRAFF. DNA of the CDR3: TGTGCCAGCAGCTCTGGGACAAATAACAGAGCTTTCTTT.